Presented here are 9 T cell receptor beta chains from one specimen sequenced in a study of patients and donors after allogeneic stem cell transplantation. One entry per CDR3 protein, called by TCRdb with MiXCR from the RT-PCR reads. The sample has roughly 230,000 distinct CDR3 sequences, 11% to 15% seen once. Sequencing input: blood, either unsorted or a sorted T cell fraction (not recorded which). The receptors shown here come from a human donor who was either an allogeneic HSCT recipient or a stem cell or donor lymphocyte infusion donor (not recorded which). It is not recorded whose cells these are; they may come from a transplant donor.

This clonotype was counted between two and nine times. The J gene is TRBJ1-5, the V gene TRBV20-1; a possible D gene is TRBD1 (6 bases). CDR1 DFQATT and CDR2 SNEGSKA come from the germline V gene (reference sequence). CDR3 length: 16 amino acids. V shed 2 bases and J shed 2 bases, with 16 bases lying between them. The CDR3 reads CSARPTGGGGNQPQHF. CDR3 bases: TGCAGTGCTAGACCCACCGGCGGGGGCGGCAATCAGCCCCAGCATTTT.

In its sample, this clonotype was seen a few times. The V call is TRBV4-1, the J call TRBJ2-1; unclear D gene. V gave up 3 bases and J gave up 7 bases, with 10 bases separating them. CDR1 is MGHRA and CDR2 is YSYEKL in the germline V gene. The CDR3 runs to 13 residues. The CDR3 reads CASSHPTANEQFF. The DNA for the CDR3 is TGCGCCAGCAGCCACCCCACAGCGAATGAGCAGTTCTTC.

This clonotype occurred a few times. V and J are TRBV12-3 or TRBV12-4 and TRBJ1-2; weak D call: TRBD1 (6 bases). CDR3 length: 12 amino acids. V dropped 3 bases and J dropped 7 bases, with 9 bases sitting between them. DNA for the CDR3: TGTGCCAGCAGTTTTGCCAGGGGTGGCTACACCTTC. As protein: CASSFARGGYTF.

This clonotype has more than one count but fewer than ten. The V call is TRBV20-1, the J call TRBJ2-5, with 10 bases identical to TRBD2. The V segment lost 3 bases and the J segment 0 bases; nucleotides outside the gene matches: 4. This CDR3 has 15 residues. CDR1 DFQATT and CDR2 SNEGSKA come from the germline V gene (reference sequence). In nucleotides, the CDR3 is TGCAGTGCTAGGCCCCTAGCGGGAGACCAAGAGACCCAGTACTTC. Amino acid sequence: CSARPLAGDQETQYF.

There are many counts of this clonotype. The chain employs TRBV12-3 or TRBV12-4 and TRBJ2-1, with 11 bases fitting TRBD2. The CDR3 spans 16 residues. V lost 0 bases and J lost 6; bases outside the gene matches: 4. The CDR3 DNA reads TGTGCCAGCAGTTTAGCCCTAACTAGCGGGAGCAATGAGCAGTTCTTC. It specifies CASSLALTSGSNEQFF.

This clonotype has a handful of counts. The chain combines TRBV3-1 with TRBJ1-6; 12 bases are a match to TRBD1. Germline CDR1 and CDR2: LGHDT and YNNKEL (reference sequence). V trimming: 6 bases; J trimming: 7 bases; junction bases outside the gene matches: 7. The CDR3 length is 16 residues. CDR3 protein: CASRTKGTGGNSPLHF. The CDR3 region has the DNA TGTGCCAGCAGGACTAAGGGGACAGGGGGCAATTCACCCCTCCACTTT.

In this sample, this clonotype turned up many times. V is TRBV29-1 and J is TRBJ2-1; TRBD1 matches 9 bases. The V segment lost 4 bases and the J segment 8 bases; nucleotides outside the gene matches: 15. CDR3 length equals 16 residues. CDR1 and CDR2 (germline): SQVTM, ANQGSEA. Here the CDR3 DNA reads TGCAGCGTTGTTCGGGGGACAGGGAAAAGGCGGTATGAGCAGTTCTTC. Translated, it gives CSVVRGTGKRRYEQFF.

The chain joins TRBV4-1 to TRBJ2-2, with D tentatively TRBD2 (6 bases). V was clipped by 5 bases and J by 1 base, with 17 bases between them. The CDR3 is made up of 17 amino acids. Germline lookup yields CDR1 MGHRA and CDR2 YSYEKL. This CDR3 is CASSSPGAGVNTGELFF. Here the CDR3 DNA reads TGCGCCAGCAGCTCACCGGGAGCCGGAGTGAACACCGGGGAGCTGTTTTTT.

This rearrangement joins TRBV29-1 to TRBJ1-3; 12 bases match TRBD1. From germline, CDR1 is SQVTM and CDR2 ANQGSEA. V gave up 7 bases and J gave up 4 bases; unmatched junction bases: 5. The CDR3 has 14 residues. The CDR3 nucleotides read TGCAGCGGCCGGGACAGGGGGCACGGAAACACCATATATTTT. Protein: CSGRDRGHGNTIYF. Filled out from reference TRBV29-1 and TRBJ1-3, the complete variable domain reads SAVISQKPSRDICQRGTSLTIQCQVDSQVTMMFWYRQQPGQSLTLIATANQGSEATYESGFVIDKFPISRPNLTFSTLTVSNMSPEDSSIYLCSGRDRGHGNTIYFGEGSWLTVV.